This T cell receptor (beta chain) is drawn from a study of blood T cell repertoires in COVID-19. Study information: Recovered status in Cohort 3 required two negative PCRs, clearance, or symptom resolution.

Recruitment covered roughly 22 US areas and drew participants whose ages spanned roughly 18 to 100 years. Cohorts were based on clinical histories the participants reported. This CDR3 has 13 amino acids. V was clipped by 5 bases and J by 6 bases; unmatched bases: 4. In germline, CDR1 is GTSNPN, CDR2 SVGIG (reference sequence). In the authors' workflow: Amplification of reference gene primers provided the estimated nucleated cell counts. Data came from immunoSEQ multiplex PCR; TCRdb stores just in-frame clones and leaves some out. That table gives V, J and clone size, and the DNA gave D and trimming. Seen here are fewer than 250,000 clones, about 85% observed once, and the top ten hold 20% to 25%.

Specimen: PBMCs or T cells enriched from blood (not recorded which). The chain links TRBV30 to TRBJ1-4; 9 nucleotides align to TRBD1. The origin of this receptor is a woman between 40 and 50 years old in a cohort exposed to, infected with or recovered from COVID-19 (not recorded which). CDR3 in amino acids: CAWGGQGYEKLFF. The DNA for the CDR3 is TGTGCCTGGGGGGGACAGGGTTATGAAAAACTGTTTTTT.